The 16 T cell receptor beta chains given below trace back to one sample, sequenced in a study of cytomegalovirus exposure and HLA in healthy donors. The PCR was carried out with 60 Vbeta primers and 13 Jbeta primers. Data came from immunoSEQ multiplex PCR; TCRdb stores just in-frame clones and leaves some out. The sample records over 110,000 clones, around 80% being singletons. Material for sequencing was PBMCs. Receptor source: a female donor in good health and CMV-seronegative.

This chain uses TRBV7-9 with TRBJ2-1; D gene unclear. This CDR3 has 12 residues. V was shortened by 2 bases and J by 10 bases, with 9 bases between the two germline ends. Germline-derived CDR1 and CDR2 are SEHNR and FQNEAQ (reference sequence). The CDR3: CASSLLVVEQFF. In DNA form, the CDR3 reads TGTGCCAGCAGCTTATTGGTAGTAGAGCAGTTCTTC. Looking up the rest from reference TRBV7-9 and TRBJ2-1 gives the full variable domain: DTGVSQNPRHKITKRGQNVTFRCDPISEHNRLYWYRQTLGQGPEFLTYFQNEAQLEKSRLLSDRFSAERPKGSFSTLEIQRTEQGDSAMYLCASSLLVVEQFFGPGTRLTVL.

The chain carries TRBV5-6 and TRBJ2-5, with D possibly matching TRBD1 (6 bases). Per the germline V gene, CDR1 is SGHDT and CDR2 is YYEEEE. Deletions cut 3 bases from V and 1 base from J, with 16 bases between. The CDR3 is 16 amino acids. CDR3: CASSSYRVGGQETQYF. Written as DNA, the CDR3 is TGTGCCAGCAGCTCGTACAGGGTAGGAGGCCAAGAGACCCAGTACTTC.

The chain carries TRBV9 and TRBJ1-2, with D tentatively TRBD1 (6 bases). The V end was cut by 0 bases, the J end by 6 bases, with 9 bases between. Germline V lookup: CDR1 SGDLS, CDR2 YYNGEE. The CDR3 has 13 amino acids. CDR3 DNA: TGTGCCAGCAGCGTAGAGGACAGAGATGGCTACACCTTC. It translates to CASSVEDRDGYTF.

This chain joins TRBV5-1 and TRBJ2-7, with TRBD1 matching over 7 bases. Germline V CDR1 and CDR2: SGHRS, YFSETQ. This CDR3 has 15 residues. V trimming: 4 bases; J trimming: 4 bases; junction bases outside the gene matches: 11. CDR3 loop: CASSLAATGLYEQYF. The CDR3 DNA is TGCGCCAGCAGCCTCGCTGCGACAGGGCTATACGAGCAGTACTTC.

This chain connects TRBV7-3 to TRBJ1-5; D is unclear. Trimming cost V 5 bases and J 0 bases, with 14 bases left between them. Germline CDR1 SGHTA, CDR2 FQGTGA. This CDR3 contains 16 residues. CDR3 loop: CASSPPRRSSNQPQHF. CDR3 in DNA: TGTGCCAGCAGCCCTCCCCGGAGAAGTAGCAATCAGCCCCAGCATTTT. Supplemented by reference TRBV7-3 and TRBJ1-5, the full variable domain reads GAGVSQTPSNKVTEKGKYVELRCDPISGHTALYWYRQSLGQGPEFLIYFQGTGAADDSGLPNDRFFAVRPEGSVSTLKIQRTERGDSAVYLCASSPPRRSSNQPQHFGDGTRLSIL.

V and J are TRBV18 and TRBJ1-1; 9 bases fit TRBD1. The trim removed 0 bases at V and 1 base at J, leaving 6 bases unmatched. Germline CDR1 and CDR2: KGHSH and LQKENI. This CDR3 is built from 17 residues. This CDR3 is CASSPPRTGDRNTEAFF. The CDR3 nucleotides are TGTGCCAGCTCACCACCGCGGACAGGGGACCGGAACACTGAAGCTTTCTTT.

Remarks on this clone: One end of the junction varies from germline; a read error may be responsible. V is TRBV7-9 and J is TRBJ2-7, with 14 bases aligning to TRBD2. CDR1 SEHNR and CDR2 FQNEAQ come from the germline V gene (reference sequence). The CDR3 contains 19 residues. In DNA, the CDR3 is TGTTCCAGCAGCTTTGGACTAGCGGGGGGTAACGTTCTTGGGGGCGAGCAGTACTTC. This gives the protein CSSSFGLAGGNVLGGEQYF.

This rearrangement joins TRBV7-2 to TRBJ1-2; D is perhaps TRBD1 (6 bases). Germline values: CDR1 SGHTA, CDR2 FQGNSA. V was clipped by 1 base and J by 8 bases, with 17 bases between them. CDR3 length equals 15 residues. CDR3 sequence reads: CASSLVHRERSGYTF. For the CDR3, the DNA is TGTGCCAGCAGCTTAGTTCACAGGGAGAGGAGCGGCTACACCTTC. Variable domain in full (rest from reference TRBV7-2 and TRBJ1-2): GAGVSQSPSNKVTEKGKDVELRCDPISGHTALYWYRQSLGQGLEFLIYFQGNSAPDKSGLPSDRFSAERTGGSVSTLTIQRTQQEDSAVYLCASSLVHRERSGYTFGSGTRLTVV.

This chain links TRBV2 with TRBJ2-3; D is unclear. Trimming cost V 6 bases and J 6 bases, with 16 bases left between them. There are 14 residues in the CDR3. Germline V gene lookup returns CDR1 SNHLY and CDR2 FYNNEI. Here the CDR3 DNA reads TGTGCCAGCAGCGCAGTTCAGAAGAGGGATACGCAGTATTTT. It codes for CASSAVQKRDTQYF.

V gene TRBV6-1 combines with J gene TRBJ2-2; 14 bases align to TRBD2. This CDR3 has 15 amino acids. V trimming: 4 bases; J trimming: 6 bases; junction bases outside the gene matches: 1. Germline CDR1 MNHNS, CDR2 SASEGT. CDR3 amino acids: CASSGLAGGAGELFF. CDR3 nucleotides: TGTGCCAGCAGTGGACTAGCGGGAGGGGCCGGGGAGCTGTTTTTT.

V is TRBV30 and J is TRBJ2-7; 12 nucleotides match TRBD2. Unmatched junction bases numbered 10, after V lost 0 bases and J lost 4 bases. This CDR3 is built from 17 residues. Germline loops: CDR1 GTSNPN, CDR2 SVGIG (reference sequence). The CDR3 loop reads CAWSVSLAGGPIYEQYF. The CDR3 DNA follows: TGTGCCTGGAGTGTTTCCCTAGCGGGAGGGCCTATTTACGAGCAGTACTTC.

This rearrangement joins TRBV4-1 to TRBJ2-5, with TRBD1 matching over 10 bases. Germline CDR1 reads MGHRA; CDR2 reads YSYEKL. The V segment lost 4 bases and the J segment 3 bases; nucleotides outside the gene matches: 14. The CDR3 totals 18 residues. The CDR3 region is CASSRSLIPGTGEETQYF. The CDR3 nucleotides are TGCGCCAGCAGCCGCAGCCTTATCCCCGGGACAGGGGAAGAGACCCAGTACTTC.

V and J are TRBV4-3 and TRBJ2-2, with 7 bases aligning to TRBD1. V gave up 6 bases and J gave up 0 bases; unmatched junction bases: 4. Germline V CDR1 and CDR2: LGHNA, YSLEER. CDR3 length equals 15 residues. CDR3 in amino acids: CASSPDRTNTGELFF. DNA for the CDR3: TGCGCCAGCAGTCCGGACAGGACGAACACCGGGGAGCTGTTTTTT.

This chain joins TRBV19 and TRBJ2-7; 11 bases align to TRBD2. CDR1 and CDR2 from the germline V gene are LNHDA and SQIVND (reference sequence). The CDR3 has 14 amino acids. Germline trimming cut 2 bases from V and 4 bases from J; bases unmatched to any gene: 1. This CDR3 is CASSISSGGYEQYF. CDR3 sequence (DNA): TGTGCCAGTAGTATATCTAGCGGGGGGTACGAGCAGTACTTC.

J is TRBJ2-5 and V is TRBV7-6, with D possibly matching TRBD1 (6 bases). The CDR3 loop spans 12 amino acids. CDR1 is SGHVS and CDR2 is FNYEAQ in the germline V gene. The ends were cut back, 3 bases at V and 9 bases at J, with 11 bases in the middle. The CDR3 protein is CASSFDRTAQYF. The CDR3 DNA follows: TGTGCCAGCAGCTTTGACAGGACGGCCCAGTACTTC.

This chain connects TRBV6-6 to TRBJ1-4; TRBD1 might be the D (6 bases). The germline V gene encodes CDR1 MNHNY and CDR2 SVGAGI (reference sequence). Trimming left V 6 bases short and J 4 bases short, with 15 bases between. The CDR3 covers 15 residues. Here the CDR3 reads CASRLTGQGNEKLFF. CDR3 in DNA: TGTGCCAGCAGACTCACAGGGCAGGGTAATGAAAAACTGTTTTTT.